This paragraph covers one TCR beta chain sequence. The antigen remains undetermined. The data stem from a study of human thymus T cells. This CDR3 contains 15 residues. V was shortened by 5 bases and J by 0 bases, with 12 bases between the two germline ends. The germline gives CDR1 SGHRS, CDR2 YFSETQ. Having corrective surgery for congenital heart defects, healthy Finnish infants were the ones who donated. Study results and limitations: Thymic and blood repertoires appeared to display a bias in their usage of V and J genes.

The assay was immunoSEQ multiplex PCR, and TCRdb's table has in-frame clones only and misses some. The sample includes more than 50,000 clones, 94% of them seen just once. This clonotype was obtained from a boy under three years old with a congenital heart defect but otherwise immunologically healthy. The chain uses TRBV5-1 and TRBJ2-1, with a possible D match to TRBD1 (6 bases). The sequenced sample was blood. This chain's CDR3 is CASRTGPSSYNEQFF. The CDR3 DNA is TGCGCCAGCAGAACAGGGCCCAGCTCCTACAATGAGCAGTTCTTC. Full variable domain (missing parts from reference TRBV5-1 and TRBJ2-1): KAGVTQTPRYLIKTRGQQVTLSCSPISGHRSVSWYQQTPGQGLQFLFEYFSETQRNKGNFPGRFSGRQFSNSRSEMNVSTLELGDSALYLCASRTGPSSYNEQFFGPGTRLTVL.